One and the same sample provided the 26 T cell receptor beta chains below, sequenced in a study of T cells in narcolepsy. Assay used: immunoSEQ multiplex PCR; TCRdb lists only in-frame clones, some missing. This table has 15,000 to 20,000 clones, about nine tenths appearing once. The sample consisted of memory (CD45RA-) CD4+ T cells from blood. Receptors originate from a human donor in good health.

This chain joins TRBV5-1 and TRBJ2-7; tentatively, D is TRBD1 (6 bases). The CDR3 covers 14 residues. Germline CDR1 reads SGHRS; CDR2 reads YFSETQ. V gave up 4 bases and J gave up 4 bases, with 15 bases separating them. The CDR3 nucleotides are TGCGCCAGCAGCCCCACAGGGTTCAGGTACGAGCAGTACTTC. As protein: CASSPTGFRYEQYF.

The chain links TRBV11-2 to TRBJ1-3, with D uncertain. The CDR3 covers 14 residues. The germline V gene encodes CDR1 SGHAT and CDR2 FQNNGV. The ends were cut back, 0 bases at V and 2 bases at J, with 5 bases in the middle. CDR3 residues: CASSLERAGNTIYF. The DNA of the CDR3 is TGTGCCAGCAGCTTAGAAAGGGCTGGAAACACCATATATTTT.

V is TRBV7-8 and J is TRBJ1-5; 8 bases align to TRBD1. The junction had 9 bases not matched to a gene; V was cut back by 1 base and J by 4 bases. In germline, CDR1 is SGHVS, CDR2 FQNEAQ. This CDR3 comprises 17 residues. In DNA, the CDR3 is TGTGCCAGCAGCTTAGTTACGGCTGACAGGGGTAATCAGCCCCAGCATTTT. It encodes CASSLVTADRGNQPQHF.

The chain combines TRBV30 with TRBJ2-5, with D perhaps given as TRBD1 or TRBD2 (5 bases each). The CDR3 runs to 14 residues. Germline-derived CDR1 and CDR2 are GTSNPN and SVGIG (reference sequence). The ends were cut back, 3 bases at V and 5 bases at J, with 16 bases in the middle. The CDR3 DNA is TGTGCCTGGAGCGAAAGGGGCCCGGGGGAGACCCAGTACTTC. Translated: CAWSERGPGETQYF.

The gene calls are TRBV5-1 and TRBJ2-1, with D unclear. The V end was cut by 2 bases, the J end by 7 bases, with 10 bases between. Germline loops: CDR1 SGHRS, CDR2 YFSETQ. The CDR3 is 13 amino acids. The CDR3 loop is CASSFVAGNEQFF. CDR3 sequence (DNA): TGCGCCAGCAGCTTTGTTGCTGGGAATGAGCAGTTCTTC.

V is TRBV11-3 and J is TRBJ1-2, with D uncertain. The CDR3 length is 14 residues. The germline V gene encodes CDR1 SGHNT and CDR2 YENEEA. Deletions cut 5 bases from V and 4 bases from J, with 14 bases between. DNA for the CDR3: TGTGCCAGCAGCAACAGCCGGGTGGGCTATGGCTACACCTTC. It translates to CASSNSRVGYGYTF.

V usage is TRBV6-6 and J usage is TRBJ2-3; D possibly uses TRBD1 or TRBD2 (5 bases each). This CDR3 contains 14 residues. The V end lost 10 bases, the J end lost 8 bases, and 22 bases lay between the germline ends. Germline V lookup: CDR1 MNHNY, CDR2 SVGAGI (reference sequence). The CDR3 sequence: CAIQTGLGAGTQYF. CDR3 DNA sequence: TGTGCCATTCAAACAGGTTTGGGAGCCGGTACGCAGTATTTT.

V and J are TRBV6-5 and TRBJ1-6; TRBD1 matches 9 bases. The CDR3 contains 13 residues. The junction had 1 base not matched to a gene; V was cut back by 8 bases and J by 5 bases. CDR1 is MNHEY, CDR2 SVGAGI, per germline. The CDR3 bases are TGTGCCAGCGGGACAGGGAATAATTCACCCCTCCACTTT. Encoded protein: CASGTGNNSPLHF.

This rearrangement joins TRBV5-4 to TRBJ2-1, with 7 positions matching TRBD2. This CDR3 spans 15 amino acids. The V gene end was trimmed by 0 bases and the J gene end by 0 bases; junction bases not matched to a gene: 0. Germline values: CDR1 SGHNT, CDR2 YYREEE (reference sequence). CDR3 nucleotide sequence: TGTGCCAGCAGCTTGGGGACTAGCTCCTACAATGAGCAGTTCTTC. It encodes CASSLGTSSYNEQFF.

V and J are TRBV6-6 and TRBJ1-5; no definite D call. The V end lost 1 base, the J end lost 0 bases, and 1 base lay between the germline ends. This CDR3 comprises 13 residues. Germline-derived CDR1 and CDR2 are MNHNY and SVGAGI (reference sequence). The CDR3: CASSYYSNQPQHF. The CDR3 DNA is TGTGCCAGCAGTTACTATAGCAATCAGCCCCAGCATTTT.

The chain recombines TRBV7-9 with TRBJ2-3; D is ambiguous. This CDR3 region has 13 residues. Germline-derived CDR1 and CDR2 are SEHNR and FQNEAQ (reference sequence). V shed 1 base and J shed 0 bases, with 2 bases lying between them. CDR3 sequence (DNA): TGTGCCAGCAGCTTAGACAGCACAGATACGCAGTATTTT. This gives the protein CASSLDSTDTQYF.

On this clone: Other DNA sequences in the sample encode the same CDR3. The rearrangement joins TRBV2 to TRBJ2-4, with D tentatively TRBD2 (5 bases). The CDR3 loop spans 16 amino acids. Trimming pared 1 base from V and 3 bases from J, leaving 13 bases between. CDR1 and CDR2 (germline): SNHLY, FYNNEI. The CDR3 is CASSEVRLRGKNIQYF. CDR3 sequence (DNA): TGTGCCAGCAGTGAAGTAAGGTTACGGGGCAAAAACATTCAGTACTTC.

CDR3 sequence (DNA): TGCGCCAGCAGCCGGGGGGACCCATCCTACAATGAGCAGTTCTTC. Amino acids: CASSRGDPSYNEQFF. V usage is TRBV5-1 and J usage is TRBJ2-1; 7 bases are a match to TRBD2. Trimming took 4 bases from V and 1 from J; bases not matched to a gene: 5. CDR3 length: 15 amino acids. Germline V CDR1 and CDR2: SGHRS, YFSETQ.

The chain carries TRBV6-1 and TRBJ2-3; 8 nucleotides align to TRBD1. V lost 3 bases and J lost 5; bases outside the gene matches: 1. The CDR3 length is 13 residues. Germline V gene sequence: CDR1 MNHNS, CDR2 SASEGT. In DNA form, the CDR3 reads TGTGCCAGCAGTGACGGACAGGGAGATACGCAGTATTTT. This codes for CASSDGQGDTQYF.

This chain joins TRBV5-7 and TRBJ1-1; perhaps TRBD1 as D (5 bases). TRBV5-7 is flagged as an ORF with uncertain function. This CDR3 is 16 amino acids long. V was shortened by 5 bases and J by 5 bases, with 22 bases between the two germline ends. The CDR3 DNA is TGTGCCAGCAGTTCGATCGGGGGGAAGGGTTTGACTGAAGCTTTCTTT. Amino acid sequence: CASSSIGGKGLTEAFF.

This sequence joins TRBV7-8 and TRBJ1-1, with TRBD1 as a possible D gene (6 bases). The ends were cut back, 5 bases at V and 1 base at J, with 8 bases in the middle. The CDR3 covers 13 residues. Per germline, CDR1 SGHVS and CDR2 FQNEAQ. The DNA for the CDR3 is TGTGCCAGCAGCCGACAGGCGAACACTGAAGCTTTCTTT. Protein product: CASSRQANTEAFF.

The V and J genes are TRBV30 and TRBJ2-1, with TRBD2 matching 13 bases. Per germline, CDR1 GTSNPN and CDR2 SVGIG (reference sequence). CDR3 length: 14 residues. Trimming took 6 bases from V and 9 from J; bases not matched to a gene: 8. The CDR3 nucleotides read TGTGCCTGTACCGGGACTAGCGGGATTGGTGAGCAGTTCTTC. This translates into CACTGTSGIGEQFF.

The chain has TRBV10-3 and TRBJ2-5; 7 bases map to TRBD1. The CDR3 has 15 amino acids. Germline V gene lookup returns CDR1 ENHRY and CDR2 SYGVKD. V dropped 6 bases and J dropped 1; count of bases not matched to a gene: 8. In DNA, the CDR3 is TGTGCCATCAGCTCACCAGGGGGTTCCCAAGAGACCCAGTACTTC. Protein sequence: CAISSPGGSQETQYF.

The J gene is TRBJ1-1, the V gene TRBV19; 9 bases agree with TRBD1. Trimming at V came to 5 bases and at J to 1 base, leaving 11 bases not matched to a gene. The CDR3 spans 17 residues. Germline V gene data show CDR1 as LNHDA and CDR2 as SQIVND (reference sequence). CDR3 loop: CASSRGTGRLANTEAFF. CDR3 coding DNA: TGTGCCAGTAGTCGCGGGACAGGGCGATTAGCGAACACTGAAGCTTTCTTT.

The genes are TRBV5-1 and TRBJ2-3; D might be TRBD2 (5 bases). This CDR3 spans 15 amino acids. The germline V gene encodes CDR1 SGHRS and CDR2 YFSETQ. With 5 bases removed from V and 0 bases from J, the gap between germline ends came to 13 bases. CDR3 amino acids: CASRSAGRSTDTQYF. The CDR3 bases are TGCGCCAGCAGGTCTGCGGGCCGTAGCACAGATACGCAGTATTTT.

This clone was seen more than once but under ten times. The chain has TRBV6-1 and TRBJ1-4; D may be TRBD1 (6 bases). This CDR3 has 18 amino acids. V was pared by 2 bases and J by 5 bases, with 21 bases between. Germline CDR1 MNHNS, CDR2 SASEGT. CDR3 bases: TGTGCCAGCAGTGAACCCTTGAATTGGGGGGGCGACAATGAAAAACTGTTTTTT. It yields the protein CASSEPLNWGGDNEKLFF.

The rearrangement uses TRBV5-1 and TRBJ2-2, with D unclear. Germline assignment: CDR1 SGHRS and CDR2 YFSETQ. This CDR3 has 16 amino acids. Trimming cost V 1 base and J 0 bases, with 10 bases left between them. CDR3 sequence (DNA): TGCGCCAGCAGCTTGCTCGATTGGGCGAACACCGGGGAGCTGTTTTTT. Its translation is CASSLLDWANTGELFF.

A few counts support this clone. This rearrangement joins TRBV10-3 to TRBJ2-7; D uncertain. The CDR3 runs 10 residues. CDR1 ENHRY and CDR2 SYGVKD come from the germline V gene. Between the trimmed V and J ends, which lost 8 bases and 3 bases, there was a span of 5 bases. CDR3 DNA: TGTGCCATCGGGAACTACGAGCAGTACTTC. Translating gives CAIGNYEQYF.

The V gene is TRBV6-4, the J gene TRBJ1-1; D is ambiguous. Germline V CDR1 and CDR2: MRHNA, SNTAGT. The CDR3 length is 16 residues. V was pared by 4 bases and J by 2 bases, with 17 bases between. The CDR3, as DNA: TGTGCCAGCAGTGTATCCCCGACATCGACTAACACTGAAGCTTTCTTT. Amino acids: CASSVSPTSTNTEAFF.

The chain is built from TRBV5-1 and TRBJ2-2; D is perhaps TRBD2 (5 bases). The CDR3 runs 15 residues. Germline V gives CDR1 SGHRS, CDR2 YFSETQ. Trimming stripped 2 bases from V and 2 bases from J, with 10 bases between. DNA of the CDR3: TGCGCCAGCAGCTTAGCCCGGACTAACACCGGGGAGCTGTTTTTT. Its translation is CASSLARTNTGELFF.

The chain links TRBV7-2 to TRBJ2-1, with 7 positions matching TRBD1. CDR3 length: 13 residues. Germline lookup yields CDR1 SGHTA and CDR2 FQGNSA. The junction had 10 bases not matched to a gene; V was cut back by 5 bases and J by 12 bases. This CDR3 reads CASSDGQVGRQFF. DNA of the CDR3: TGTGCCAGCAGCGACGGACAGGTTGGGAGGCAGTTCTTC.